Presented here are 20 T cell receptor beta chains from one specimen sequenced in a study of blood T cell repertoires in COVID-19. This table comes from immunoSEQ multiplex PCR, and its TCRdb copy is limited to in-frame clones, with some not included. This sample has 400,000 to 500,000 clones; around 87% occur once, and the top ten carry around 1.9%. Sequencing was carried out using PBMCs or T cells enriched from blood (not recorded which). The receptors stem from a woman aged 40 to 55 who had recovered from COVID-19.

This clone was counted many times. The chain carries TRBV14 and TRBJ2-2; weak D call: TRBD1 (6 bases). The CDR3 extends over 16 amino acids. V was shortened by 4 bases and J by 0 bases, with 12 bases between the two germline ends. Germline lookup yields CDR1 SGHDN and CDR2 FVKESK. CDR3 bases: TGTGCCAGCAGCCCAAGGGGGTTAACGAACACCGGGGAGCTGTTTTTT. Its protein is CASSPRGLTNTGELFF.

The genes are TRBV12-3 or TRBV12-4 and TRBJ1-1; D is possibly TRBD1 (5 bases). The V and J ends lost 5 bases and 7 bases respectively, with 11 bases between them. The CDR3 runs 12 residues. CDR3 sequence reads: CASSPQGIEAFF. In nucleotides, the CDR3 is TGTGCCAGCAGTCCCCAGGGAATTGAAGCTTTCTTT.

This clone was seen a single time. Other nucleotide sequences from this sample produce the same CDR3. The chain carries TRBV18 and TRBJ1-1, with D possibly being TRBD1 (6 bases). This CDR3 is 14 amino acids long. Germline lookup yields CDR1 KGHSH and CDR2 LQKENI. V lost 0 bases and J 1 base, leaving 6 bases between the germline ends. The CDR3 here is CASSPPTGNTEAFF. The CDR3 DNA is TGTGCCAGCTCACCACCGACAGGGAACACTGAAGCTTTCTTT. Based on the CDR3 plus reference TRBV18 and TRBJ1-1, the full variable domain is NAGVMQNPRHLVRRRGQEARLRCSPMKGHSHVYWYRQLPEEGLKFMVYLQKENIIDESGMPKERFSAEFPKEGPSILRIQQVVRGDSAAYFCASSPPTGNTEAFFGQGTRLTVV.

This CDR3 reads CASSYSGQGKDTQYF. CDR3 bases: TGTGCCAGCAGTTATTCGGGGCAGGGGAAAGATACGCAGTATTTT. The V gene is TRBV6-5, the J gene TRBJ2-3; TRBD1 is a possible D gene (6 bases). Trimming took off 3 bases at V and 5 bases at J, with 15 bases between the two ends. The CDR3 has 15 amino acids. Germline CDR1 is MNHEY and CDR2 is SVGAGI.

This chain uses TRBV12-5 with TRBJ2-1; D might be TRBD2 (5 bases). The CDR3 totals 15 residues. Deletions cut 9 bases from V and 0 bases from J, with 15 bases between. Germline V gene lookup returns CDR1 LGHNT and CDR2 FRNRAP. In DNA form, the CDR3 reads TGTGCTAGCGCCTCAGGACTTAGCTCCTACAATGAGCAGTTCTTC. It yields the protein CASASGLSSYNEQFF.

This clone occurred a few times. This CDR3 is CASSTTDNSPLHF. Written as DNA, the CDR3 is TGTGCCAGCAGCACCACGGATAATTCACCCCTCCACTTT. The chain employs TRBV9 and TRBJ1-6; D uncertain. CDR3 length: 13 amino acids. Trimming pared 4 bases from V and 5 bases from J, leaving 7 bases between. Germline loops: CDR1 SGDLS, CDR2 YYNGEE.

This chain uses TRBV10-3 with TRBJ1-6; maybe TRBD1 (5 bases). The germline gives CDR1 ENHRY, CDR2 SYGVKD. The CDR3 runs to 16 residues. V was pared by 0 bases and J by 7 bases, with 13 bases between. CDR3 region: CAISESTPGFNSPLHF. CDR3 nucleotides: TGTGCCATCAGTGAGTCGACGCCAGGGTTCAATTCACCCCTCCACTTT.

In DNA form, the CDR3 reads TGTGCCAGCGGAGGGTTATACGAGCAGTACTTC. Translated: CASGGLYEQYF. The V and J genes are TRBV12-3 or TRBV12-4 and TRBJ2-7, with a weak D call TRBD2 (6 bases). The V and J ends lost 8 bases and 4 bases respectively, with 9 bases between them. The CDR3 spans 11 residues.

CDR3 residues: CASSLVAGGAYEQFF. DNA for the CDR3: TGTGCCAGCAGCTTAGTTGCAGGGGGAGCATACGAGCAGTTCTTC. The V and J genes are TRBV7-2 and TRBJ2-1; TRBD1 agrees at 7 bases. Germline lookup yields CDR1 SGHTA and CDR2 FQGNSA. The CDR3 is 15 amino acids. V lost 1 base and J lost 10; bases outside the gene matches: 10.

For this clone: Other DNA sequences in this specimen translate into the identical CDR3. The chain carries TRBV7-2 and TRBJ1-5; the match to TRBD1 covers 10 bases. The CDR3 has 14 residues. Germline-derived CDR1 and CDR2 are SGHTA and FQGNSA. V was clipped by 5 bases and J by 7 bases; unmatched bases: 5. CDR3 loop: CASSATGGGQPQHF. The CDR3 DNA reads TGTGCCAGCAGCGCGACAGGGGGCGGGCAGCCCCAGCATTTT.

The gene calls are TRBV6-1 and TRBJ2-3, with a weak D call TRBD1 (5 bases). Germline loops: CDR1 MNHNS, CDR2 SASEGT. V dropped 2 bases and J dropped 0 bases, with 6 bases sitting between them. The length of the CDR3 is 14 residues. CDR3 sequence (DNA): TGTGCCAGCAGTGAAAGGGGAAGCACAGATACGCAGTATTTT. It translates to CASSERGSTDTQYF.

As DNA, the CDR3 is TGTGCCAGTAGTATACCAGGGGGTGTCACTGAAGCTTTCTTT. The encoded protein is CASSIPGGVTEAFF. This rearrangement joins TRBV19 to TRBJ1-1, with 7 bases lining up with TRBD1. The CDR3 is made up of 14 amino acids. V lost 2 bases, J lost 4 bases, and 4 bases stayed unmatched. Germline V gives CDR1 LNHDA, CDR2 SQIVND (reference sequence).

The J gene is TRBJ1-3, the V gene TRBV5-5, with TRBD1 matching 7 bases. The junction had 9 bases not matched to a gene; V was cut back by 0 bases and J by 0 bases. The CDR3 is 18 residues long. CDR1 SGHKS and CDR2 YYEKEE come from the germline V gene (reference sequence). The DNA of the CDR3 is TGTGCCAGCAGCTTGGAGCCTCGGACAGGCAGCTCTGGAAACACCATATATTTT. This gives the protein CASSLEPRTGSSGNTIYF.

The chain employs TRBV5-4 and TRBJ2-3; TRBD2 aligns across 10 bases. Germline values: CDR1 SGHNT, CDR2 YYREEE (reference sequence). V was pared by 0 bases and J by 3 bases, with 4 bases of the junction left unmatched. The CDR3 is 16 residues long. DNA of the CDR3: TGTGCCAGCAGCTTGGAAAGCGGGAGGGAAACAGATACGCAGTATTTT. Encoded protein: CASSLESGRETDTQYF.

The chain links TRBV15 to TRBJ2-3; a possible D gene is TRBD1 (5 bases). Germline V gene data show CDR1 as LNHNV and CDR2 as YYDKDF (reference sequence). The CDR3 is 13 amino acids. Trimming stripped 2 bases from V and 6 bases from J, with 9 bases between. CDR3 sequence: CATSRQGTDTQYF. CDR3 coding DNA: TGTGCCACCAGCAGACAGGGAACGGATACGCAGTATTTT. Full variable domain (rest looked up from reference TRBV15 and TRBJ2-3): DAMVIQNPRYQVTQFGKPVTLSCSQTLNHNVMYWYQQKSSQAPKLLFHYYDKDFNNEADTPDNFQSRRPNTSFCFLDIRSPGLGDTAMYLCATSRQGTDTQYFGPGTRLTVL.

This rearrangement joins TRBV24-1 to TRBJ2-5, with a weak D call TRBD1 (6 bases). The CDR3 is 14 amino acids. V was trimmed by 9 bases and J by 5 bases, leaving 18 bases between them. The germline V gene has CDR1 KGHDR and CDR2 SFDVKD. CDR3 DNA: TGTGCCACCGGAGAATCCAGGGGCGTGGAGACCCAGTACTTC. Translated, it gives CATGESRGVETQYF.

The gene calls are TRBV7-9 and TRBJ2-7, with 8 bases matching TRBD2. From germline, CDR1 is SEHNR and CDR2 FQNEAQ (reference sequence). The CDR3 has 13 residues. The V segment lost 6 bases and the J segment 5 bases; nucleotides outside the gene matches: 6. DNA of the CDR3: TGTGCCAGCAGACGAGCGGGAGACCACGAGCAGTACTTC. Its translation: CASRRAGDHEQYF.

This chain uses TRBV5-4 with TRBJ2-7, with unresolved D. CDR3 length: 15 amino acids. V was shortened by 5 bases and J by 3 bases, with 18 bases between the two germline ends. Germline values: CDR1 SGHNT, CDR2 YYREEE (reference sequence). In DNA, the CDR3 is TGTGCCAGCAGTTCCGTCGGCGCGCTAGTCTACGAGCAGTACTTC. Amino acids: CASSSVGALVYEQYF.

This chain connects TRBV12-5 to TRBJ1-1; D uncertain. Trimming took off 5 bases at V and 6 bases at J, with 25 bases between the two ends. The germline V gene has CDR1 LGHNT and CDR2 FRNRAP. The CDR3 is 17 residues long. CDR3 DNA sequence: TGTGCTAGTGGTCCTCGACGGACGCGGACCCGGGAGGCTGAAGCTTTCTTT. Amino acid sequence: CASGPRRTRTREAEAFF.

The V call is TRBV11-2, the J call TRBJ2-2; 14 positions agree with TRBD2. Germline values: CDR1 SGHAT, CDR2 FQNNGV. The CDR3 consists of 18 residues. The V gene end was trimmed by 1 base and the J gene end by 3 bases; junction bases not matched to a gene: 4. As DNA, the CDR3 is TGTGCCAGCAGCTTAGTGGGACTAGCGGGAGTTTACACCGGGGAGCTGTTTTTT. Translation: CASSLVGLAGVYTGELFF.